The next 23 T cell receptor beta chains were all read from a single sample in a study of blood T cells in healthy people across ages. Then a second PCR, running about 6 to 12 cycles, was carried out with a sample-barcoded 5' primer and a J-beta primer mix. One entry per CDR3 protein, called by TCRdb with MiXCR from the 5' RACE reads. The sample lists almost 800,000 distinct CDR3 sequences; 58% were seen once. Specimen: blood. These receptors all stem from a man aged 30 to 45 in good health.

The V gene is TRBV5-1, the J gene TRBJ2-7; 7 bases align to TRBD1. The better agreement between TRBJ2-5 and the DNA end casts doubt on the J call. The CDR3 totals 14 residues. Per germline, CDR1 SGHRS and CDR2 YFSETQ. In DNA, the CDR3 is TGCGCCAGCAGCTCGAAGACAGGGCCAGAGACCCAGTACTTC. Protein sequence: CASSSKTGPETQYF.

Concerning this clonotype itself: At one of its ends the junction is not consistent with the germline gene, which may arise from a read error. The chain uses TRBV3-1 and TRBJ2-1, with D unclear. This CDR3 spans 11 amino acids. The V gene's germline CDR1 is LGHDT and CDR2 YNNKEL (reference sequence). The DNA of the CDR3 is TGTGCTAGCAAATCCTACAATGAGCAGTTCTTC. Protein: CASKSYNEQFF.

This chain connects TRBV20-1 to TRBJ2-1; D call uncertain. The germline CDR1 and CDR2 sequences are DFQATT and SNEGSKA (reference sequence). Trimming pared 3 bases from V and 0 bases from J, leaving 15 bases between. The CDR3 spans 16 residues. The CDR3 sequence is CSASDWQVSSYNEQFF. DNA for the CDR3: TGCAGTGCTAGCGATTGGCAGGTCAGCTCCTACAATGAGCAGTTCTTC.

The rearrangement links TRBV5-1 to TRBJ1-1; 7 nucleotides align to TRBD1. J was trimmed by 7 bases and V by 2 bases; bases with no gene match: 14. Per the germline V gene, CDR1 is SGHRS and CDR2 is YFSETQ. CDR3 length: 16 residues. CDR3 nucleotides: TGCGCCAGCAGCTTACTCAGGGGGTCAACGTCATATGAAGCTTTCTTT. Its translation is CASSLLRGSTSYEAFF.

The J gene is TRBJ1-2, the V gene TRBV28; D is unclear. The germline V gene has CDR1 MDHEN and CDR2 SYDVKM. Trimming took off 3 bases at V and 8 bases at J, with 13 bases between the two ends. This CDR3 region has 13 residues. The CDR3 DNA sequence: TGTGCCAGCAGTTTCGCCGCAGTCGGGGGCTACACCTTC. Encoded protein: CASSFAAVGGYTF.

V usage is TRBV10-3 and J usage is TRBJ2-7, with D possibly called TRBD1 or TRBD2 (5 bases each). Trimming cost V 4 bases and J 3 bases, with 19 bases left between them. Germline CDR1 is ENHRY and CDR2 is SYGVKD. The CDR3 totals 16 residues. CDR3 in amino acids: CAISGSTRVGGYEQYF. CDR3 DNA: TGTGCCATCAGTGGGTCCACTCGTGTTGGGGGCTACGAGCAGTACTTC.

V and J are TRBV20-1 and TRBJ1-2; 7 bases fit TRBD1. The CDR3 covers 15 residues. Germline V gives CDR1 DFQATT, CDR2 SNEGSKA (reference sequence). The J segment lost 3 bases and the V segment lost 6 bases, leaving 13 bases of the junction unmatched. The CDR3 DNA sequence: TGCAGTGCATCGGACAGGACCCGGGCTTACTATGGCTACACCTTC. Residues: CSASDRTRAYYGYTF.

The chain recombines TRBV12-3 or TRBV12-4 with TRBJ2-5, with 8 nucleotides matching TRBD2. V was clipped by 10 bases and J by 5 bases; unmatched bases: 9. CDR3 length: 13 residues. The CDR3: CATREGGGETQYF. DNA for the CDR3: TGTGCCACACGGGAGGGGGGTGGGGAGACCCAGTACTTC.

This clonotype was recorded a few times. The gene calls are TRBV12-3 or TRBV12-4 and TRBJ1-2; weak D call: TRBD1 (6 bases). The CDR3 sequence is 14 residues long. The V end was cut by 5 bases, the J end by 0 bases, with 10 bases between. The CDR3 coding sequence is TGTGCCAGCAGTCCCAGGGGAACTAACTATGGCTACACCTTC. Its translation: CASSPRGTNYGYTF.

The chain recombines TRBV29-1 with TRBJ2-7; maybe TRBD1 (6 bases). The CDR3 is 14 amino acids. Germline assignment: CDR1 SQVTM and CDR2 ANQGSEA. V was trimmed by 4 bases and J by 6 bases, leaving 19 bases between them. The CDR3 here is CSVVLYRDVGEQYF. For the CDR3, the DNA is TGCAGCGTTGTGCTCTACAGGGACGTCGGCGAGCAGTACTTC.

This clonotype was seen only a few times. The rearrangement links TRBV20-1 to TRBJ2-7, with 7 bases fitting TRBD2. The CDR3 loop spans 13 amino acids. The germline CDR1 and CDR2 sequences are DFQATT and SNEGSKA (reference sequence). With V trimmed by 4 bases and J by 2 bases, 5 bases remained unmatched. The CDR3 DNA sequence: TGCAGTGCTAAAAGCGGGGTAGCCTACGAGCAGTACTTC. Translation: CSAKSGVAYEQYF.

The V and J genes are TRBV7-2 and TRBJ1-6, with TRBD1 as a possible D gene (5 bases). The germline gives CDR1 SGHTA, CDR2 FQGNSA. The CDR3 runs to 15 residues. The V and J ends lost 5 bases and 9 bases respectively, with 17 bases between them. The CDR3 DNA sequence: TGTGCCAGCAGCCTAGGGGTCTCCGCCCTTTCACCCCTCCACTTT. This gives the protein CASSLGVSALSPLHF.

The V gene is TRBV6-5, the J gene TRBJ2-5; 9 positions agree with TRBD1. The J call may be wrong; the DNA end is better matched by TRBJ2-7. The CDR3 extends over 15 amino acids. Looked up from germline, CDR1 is MNHEY and CDR2 is SVGAGI. The CDR3 spells CASSRTGAGSYEQYF. The CDR3 coding sequence is TGTGCCAGCAGCCGGACAGGGGCCGGCTCCTACGAGCAGTACTTC.

This chain links TRBV25-1 with TRBJ2-1; a possible D gene is TRBD1 (6 bases). This CDR3 has 14 residues. Germline V gene sequence: CDR1 MGHDK, CDR2 SYGVNS. The V gene lost 3 bases and the J gene lost 8 bases, with 14 bases spanning the gap. CDR3 sequence reads: CASSDRGLLDEQFF. CDR3 DNA sequence: TGTGCCAGCAGTGACAGGGGTTTATTAGATGAGCAGTTCTTC.

This clonotype showed up just a few times. V and J are TRBV7-2 and TRBJ2-3, with TRBD1 identical over 7 bases. From germline, CDR1 is SGHTA and CDR2 FQGNSA. V shed 1 base, J shed 1 base, and the junction held 2 bases outside the gene matches. The CDR3 runs 15 residues. The CDR3 is CASSLVGTGTDTQYF. The CDR3 DNA follows: TGTGCCAGCAGCTTAGTTGGGACAGGCACAGATACGCAGTATTTT.

This rearrangement joins TRBV4-2 to TRBJ2-7; no definite D call. The CDR3 is 14 amino acids. The ends were cut back, 0 bases at V and 2 bases at J, with 8 bases in the middle. Germline CDR1 is LGHNA and CDR2 is YNFKEQ. In DNA, the CDR3 is TGTGCCAGCAGCCAAGATATGAATGCCTACGAGCAGTACTTC. It specifies CASSQDMNAYEQYF.

The chain uses TRBV29-1 and TRBJ1-2; D is unclear. The V end lost 2 bases, the J end lost 2 bases, and 12 bases lay between the germline ends. This CDR3 contains 14 residues. The germline gives CDR1 SQVTM, CDR2 ANQGSEA. The CDR3: CSVESPGVNYGYTF. DNA of the CDR3: TGCAGCGTTGAATCCCCCGGGGTCAACTATGGCTACACCTTC.

Comments on this clonotype: This could be a read error, since a much larger clone is one nucleotide away. The chain carries TRBV6-6 and TRBJ2-1; D not resolved. CDR1 is MNHNY, CDR2 SVGAGI, per germline (reference sequence). V was trimmed by 5 bases and J by 5 bases, leaving 4 bases between them. This CDR3 spans 11 amino acids. CDR3 nucleotide sequence: TGTGCCAGCAGTCATAACAATGAGCAGTTCTTC. Amino acid sequence: CASSHNNEQFF.

This sequence joins TRBV6-1 and TRBJ2-3, with D uncertain. This CDR3 has 15 residues. The germline CDR1 and CDR2 sequences are MNHNS and SASEGT. Trimming shortened V by 6 bases and J by 2 bases, and 15 bases separated the two germline ends. Here the CDR3 reads CASSEPRTDTDTQYF. The CDR3 region has the DNA TGTGCCAGCAGCGAACCACGAACCGACACAGATACGCAGTATTTT.

The chain carries TRBV12-3 or TRBV12-4 and TRBJ2-7; 10 bases match TRBD2. The junction had 5 bases not matched to a gene; V was cut back by 6 bases and J by 0 bases. The CDR3 runs to 15 residues. The CDR3 sequence: CASRLGTSASYEQYF. The CDR3 region has the DNA TGTGCCAGCAGACTCGGGACTAGCGCCTCCTACGAGCAGTACTTC.

J is TRBJ2-7 and V is TRBV3-1; TRBD1 is a possible D gene (5 bases). The CDR3 contains 17 residues. The V end was cut by 1 base, the J end by 0 bases, with 16 bases between. Germline CDR1 and CDR2: LGHDT and YNNKEL (reference sequence). Here the CDR3 reads CASSQGAKKGDSYEQYF. CDR3 DNA sequence: TGTGCCAGCAGCCAAGGTGCGAAGAAAGGGGACTCCTACGAGCAGTACTTC.

Of note for this clonotype: A much larger clonotype is one base distant, so this may be a read error. The chain has TRBV11-2 and TRBJ2-3, with 8 bases that match TRBD2. The junction had 13 bases not matched to a gene; V was cut back by 5 bases and J by 6 bases. This CDR3 spans 16 amino acids. Germline loops: CDR1 SGHAT, CDR2 FQNNGV. In DNA, the CDR3 is TGTGCCAGCAGCCCGCAACCAGCGGGAGAATTTGATACGCAGTATTTT. As protein: CASSPQPAGEFDTQYF.

The chain links TRBV4-3 to TRBJ1-2, with D possibly being TRBD1 (6 bases). Trimming removed 2 bases at V and 8 bases at J, with 24 bases between. This CDR3 is built from 17 residues. Germline lookup yields CDR1 LGHNA and CDR2 YSLEER. DNA of the CDR3: TGCGCCAGCAGCCAAAAGAGGGAAGGGGGATTTGATCGCGGCTACACCTTC. This sequence encodes CASSQKREGGFDRGYTF.